The source of this T cell receptor beta chain is a study of blood T cell repertoires in COVID-19. As for the study in general: PBMCs, B-cell-depleted T cells, or T cells were the source of the cDNA or gDNA that made up the material.

This clone was detected only once. CDR3 length: 16 residues. The junction had 14 bases not matched to a gene; V was cut back by 7 bases and J by 4 bases. CDR1 is SGDLS, CDR2 YYNGEE, per germline. Method: immunoSEQ multiplex PCR; TCRdb's copy keeps in-frame clones and lacks some. The sample gives 100,000 to 150,000 clones, 79% of which show up once; approximately 35% is in the top ten. The chain employs TRBV9 and TRBJ1-2, with 9 bases fitting TRBD1. The sequenced sample was peripheral blood. The sequence was collected from a man between 35 and 55 years old with active or convalescent COVID-19. This chain's CDR3 is CASARSGDRDSYGYTF. CDR3 nucleotides: TGTGCCAGCGCCCGGTCCGGGGACAGGGACAGCTATGGCTACACCTTC.